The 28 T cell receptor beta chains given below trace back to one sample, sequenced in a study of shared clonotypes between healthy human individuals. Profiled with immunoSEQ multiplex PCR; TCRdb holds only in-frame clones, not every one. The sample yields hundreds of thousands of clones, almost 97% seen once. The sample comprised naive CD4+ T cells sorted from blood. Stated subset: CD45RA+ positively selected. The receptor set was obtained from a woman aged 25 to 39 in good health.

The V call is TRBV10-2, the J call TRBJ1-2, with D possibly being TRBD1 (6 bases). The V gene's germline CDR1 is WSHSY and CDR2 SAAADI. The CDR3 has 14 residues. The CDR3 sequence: CDMKGAGVNYGYTF. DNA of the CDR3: TGCGACATGAAAGGGGCAGGGGTAAACTATGGCTACACCTTC.

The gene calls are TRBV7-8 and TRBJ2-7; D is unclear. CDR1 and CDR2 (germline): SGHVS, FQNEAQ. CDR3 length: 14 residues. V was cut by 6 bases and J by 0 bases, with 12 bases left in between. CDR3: CASSRNVPSYEQYF. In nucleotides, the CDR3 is TGTGCCAGCAGTAGAAATGTACCCTCCTACGAGCAGTACTTC.

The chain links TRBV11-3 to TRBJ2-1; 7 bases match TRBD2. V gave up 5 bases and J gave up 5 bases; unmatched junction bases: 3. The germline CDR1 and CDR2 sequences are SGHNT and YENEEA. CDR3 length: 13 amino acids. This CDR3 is CASSPSGHNEQFF. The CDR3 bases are TGTGCCAGCAGCCCTAGCGGACACAATGAGCAGTTCTTC.

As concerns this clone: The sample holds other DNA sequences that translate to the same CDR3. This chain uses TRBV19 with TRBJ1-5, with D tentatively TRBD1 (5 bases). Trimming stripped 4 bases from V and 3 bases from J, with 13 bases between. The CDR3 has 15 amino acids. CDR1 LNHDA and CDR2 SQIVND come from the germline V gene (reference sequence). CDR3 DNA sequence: TGTGCCAGTAGTACGGGTACAGGCTTCAATCAGCCCCAGCATTTT. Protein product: CASSTGTGFNQPQHF.

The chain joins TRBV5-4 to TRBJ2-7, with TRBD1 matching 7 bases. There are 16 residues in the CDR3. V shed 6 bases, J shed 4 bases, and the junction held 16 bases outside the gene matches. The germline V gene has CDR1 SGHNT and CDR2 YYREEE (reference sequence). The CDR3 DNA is TGTGCCAGCAACCCACTCCGACAGGGTAAGGAGTACGAGCAGTACTTC. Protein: CASNPLRQGKEYEQYF. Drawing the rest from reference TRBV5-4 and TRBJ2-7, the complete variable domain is ETGVTQSPTHLIKTRGQQVTLRCSSQSGHNTVSWYQQALGQGPQFIFQYYREEENGRGNFPPRFSGLQFPNYSSELNVNALELDDSALYLCASNPLRQGKEYEQYFGPGTRLTVT.

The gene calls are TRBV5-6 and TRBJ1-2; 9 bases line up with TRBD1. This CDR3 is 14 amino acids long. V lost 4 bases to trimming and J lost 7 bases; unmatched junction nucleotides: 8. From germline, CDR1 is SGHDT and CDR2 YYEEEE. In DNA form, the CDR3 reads TGTGCCAGCAGCCTTACAGGGGGCGCGGCTGGCTACACCTTC. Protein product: CASSLTGGAAGYTF.

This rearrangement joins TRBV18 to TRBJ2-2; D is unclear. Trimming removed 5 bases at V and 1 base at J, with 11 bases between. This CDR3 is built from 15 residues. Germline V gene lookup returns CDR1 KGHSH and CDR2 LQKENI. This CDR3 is CASSAQAENTGELFF. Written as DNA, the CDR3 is TGTGCCAGCTCAGCTCAGGCGGAGAACACCGGGGAGCTGTTTTTT. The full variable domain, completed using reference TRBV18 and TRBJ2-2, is NAGVMQNPRHLVRRRGQEARLRCSPMKGHSHVYWYRQLPEEGLKFMVYLQKENIIDESGMPKERFSAEFPKEGPSILRIQQVVRGDSAAYFCASSAQAENTGELFFGEGSRLTVL.

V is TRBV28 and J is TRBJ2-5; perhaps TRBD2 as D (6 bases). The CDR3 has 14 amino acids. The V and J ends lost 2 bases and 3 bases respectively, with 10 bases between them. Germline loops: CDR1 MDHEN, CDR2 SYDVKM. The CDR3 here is CASSLAGTKETQYF. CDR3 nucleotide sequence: TGTGCCAGCAGTTTAGCGGGGACCAAAGAGACCCAGTACTTC.

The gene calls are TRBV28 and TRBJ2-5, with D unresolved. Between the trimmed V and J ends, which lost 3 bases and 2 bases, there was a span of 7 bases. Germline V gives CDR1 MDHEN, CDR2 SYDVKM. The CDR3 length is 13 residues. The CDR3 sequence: CASSLAAQETQYF. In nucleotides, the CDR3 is TGTGCCAGCAGTTTGGCAGCTCAAGAGACCCAGTACTTC.

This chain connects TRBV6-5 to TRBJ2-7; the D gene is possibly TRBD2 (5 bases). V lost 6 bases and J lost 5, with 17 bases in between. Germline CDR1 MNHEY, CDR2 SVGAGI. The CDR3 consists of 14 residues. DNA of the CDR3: TGTGCCAGCAGGGGAGTTATAGGTAATCACGAGCAGTACTTC. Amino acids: CASRGVIGNHEQYF.

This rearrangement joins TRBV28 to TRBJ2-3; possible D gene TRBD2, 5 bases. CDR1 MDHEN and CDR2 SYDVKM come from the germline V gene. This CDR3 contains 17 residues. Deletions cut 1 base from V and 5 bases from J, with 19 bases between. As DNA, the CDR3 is TGTGCCAGCAGTTTATCCTTGGGCAAAGTACGGGGAGATACGCAGTATTTT. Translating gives CASSLSLGKVRGDTQYF.

The CDR3 here is CASSSGALTVYNEQFF. CDR3 DNA: TGTGCCAGCAGCTCCGGGGCCCTCACCGTCTACAATGAGCAGTTCTTC. This rearrangement joins TRBV7-6 to TRBJ2-1, with D perhaps given as TRBD1 or TRBD2 (5 bases each). Trimming cost V 4 bases and J 3 bases, with 16 bases left between them. Germline V gene sequence: CDR1 SGHVS, CDR2 FNYEAQ. CDR3 size: 16 residues.

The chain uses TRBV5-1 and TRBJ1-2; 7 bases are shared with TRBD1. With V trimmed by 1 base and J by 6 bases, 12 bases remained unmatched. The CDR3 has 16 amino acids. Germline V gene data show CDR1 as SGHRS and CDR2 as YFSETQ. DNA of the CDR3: TGCGCCAGCAGCTTGCCGACAGGGACGGGGATTGATGGCTACACCTTC. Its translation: CASSLPTGTGIDGYTF.

DNA for the CDR3: TGTGCCATCAGTGAGTCAGCCAGACCCTACGAGCAGTACTTC. It yields the protein CAISESARPYEQYF. The chain has TRBV10-3 and TRBJ2-7, with D unclear. V was pared by 0 bases and J by 2 bases, with 8 bases between. This CDR3 region has 14 residues. Looked up from germline, CDR1 is ENHRY and CDR2 is SYGVKD.

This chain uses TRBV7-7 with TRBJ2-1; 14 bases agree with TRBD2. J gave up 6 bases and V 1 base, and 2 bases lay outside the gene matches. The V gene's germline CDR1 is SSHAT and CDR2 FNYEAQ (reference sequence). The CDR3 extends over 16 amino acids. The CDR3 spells CASSLGGLAGGNEQFF. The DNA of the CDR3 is TGTGCCAGCAGCTTAGGTGGACTAGCGGGAGGCAATGAGCAGTTCTTC.

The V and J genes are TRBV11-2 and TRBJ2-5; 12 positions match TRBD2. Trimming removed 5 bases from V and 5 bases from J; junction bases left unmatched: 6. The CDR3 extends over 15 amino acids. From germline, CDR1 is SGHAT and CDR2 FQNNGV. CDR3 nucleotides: TGTGCCAGCAGCAAACTAGCGGGAGGCGGGGAGACCCAGTACTTC. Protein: CASSKLAGGGETQYF.

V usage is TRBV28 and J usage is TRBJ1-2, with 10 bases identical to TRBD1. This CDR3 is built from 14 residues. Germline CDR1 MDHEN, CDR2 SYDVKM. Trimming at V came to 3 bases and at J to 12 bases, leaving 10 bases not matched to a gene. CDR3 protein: CASSLEGTGDSHTF. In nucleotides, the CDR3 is TGTGCCAGCAGTTTGGAGGGGACAGGGGATTCGCACACCTTC.

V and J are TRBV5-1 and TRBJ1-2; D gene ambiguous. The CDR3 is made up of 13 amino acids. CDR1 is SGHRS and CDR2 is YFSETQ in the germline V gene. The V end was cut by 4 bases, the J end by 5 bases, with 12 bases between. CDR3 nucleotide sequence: TGCGCCAGCAGCCCCCTCGTCGCTTATGGCTACACCTTC. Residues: CASSPLVAYGYTF.

The CDR3 coding sequence is TGTGCCAGCAGTCTGAGCGGGGGCCTCTACAATGAGCAGTTCTTC. This gives the protein CASSLSGGLYNEQFF. The genes are TRBV28 and TRBJ2-1; 8 bases match TRBD2. This CDR3 has 15 residues. The V gene end was trimmed by 5 bases and the J gene end by 3 bases; junction bases not matched to a gene: 6. CDR1 and CDR2 from the germline V gene are MDHEN and SYDVKM.

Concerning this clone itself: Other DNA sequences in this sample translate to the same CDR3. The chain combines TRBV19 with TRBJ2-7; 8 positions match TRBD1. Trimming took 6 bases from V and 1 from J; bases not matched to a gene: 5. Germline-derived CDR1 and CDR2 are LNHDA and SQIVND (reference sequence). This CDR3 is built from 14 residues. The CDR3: CASSRTGSSYEQYF. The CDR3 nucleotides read TGTGCCAGTAGCCGGACAGGGAGTTCCTACGAGCAGTACTTC.

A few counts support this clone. The CDR3 bases are TGTGCCAGCAGCCAATGGGGATCTCCTCAGGGCAATCAGCCCCAGCATTTT. Translation: CASSQWGSPQGNQPQHF. The V call is TRBV16, the J call TRBJ1-5; D is uncertain. There are 17 residues in the CDR3. V lost 1 base and J lost 2, with 15 bases in between. CDR1 and CDR2 (germline): KGHSY, FQNENV.

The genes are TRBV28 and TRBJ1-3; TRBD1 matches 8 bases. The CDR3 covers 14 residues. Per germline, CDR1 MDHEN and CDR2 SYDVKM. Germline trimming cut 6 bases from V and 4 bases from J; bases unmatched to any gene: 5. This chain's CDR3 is CASSQYRGGNTIYF. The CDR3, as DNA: TGTGCCAGCAGCCAATACAGGGGGGGAAACACCATATATTTT.

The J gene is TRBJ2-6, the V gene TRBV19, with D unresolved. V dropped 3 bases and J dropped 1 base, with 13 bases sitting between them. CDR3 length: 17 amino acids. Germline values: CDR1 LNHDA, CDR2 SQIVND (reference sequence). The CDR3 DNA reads TGTGCCAGTAGTATCGAGACACGAGCTTCTGGGGCCAACGTCCTGACTTTC. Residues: CASSIETRASGANVLTF. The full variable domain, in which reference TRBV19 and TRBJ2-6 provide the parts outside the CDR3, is DGGITQSPKYLFRKEGQNVTLSCEQNLNHDAMYWYRQDPGQGLRLIYYSQIVNDFQKGDIAEGYSVSREKKESFPLTVTSAQKNPTAFYLCASSIETRASGANVLTFGAGSRLTVL.

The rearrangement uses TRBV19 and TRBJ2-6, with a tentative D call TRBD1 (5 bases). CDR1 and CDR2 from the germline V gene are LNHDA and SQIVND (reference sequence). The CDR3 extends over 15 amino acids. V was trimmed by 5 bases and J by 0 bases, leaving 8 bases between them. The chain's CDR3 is CASSLTASGANVLTF. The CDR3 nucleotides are TGTGCCAGTAGTCTGACAGCCTCTGGGGCCAACGTCCTGACTTTC.

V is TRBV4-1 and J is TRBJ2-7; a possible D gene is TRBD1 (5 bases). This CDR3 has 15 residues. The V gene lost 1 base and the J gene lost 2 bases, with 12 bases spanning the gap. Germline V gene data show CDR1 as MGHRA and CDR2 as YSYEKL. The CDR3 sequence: CASSQGRVWTYEQYF. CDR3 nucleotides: TGCGCCAGCAGCCAAGGCAGGGTTTGGACCTACGAGCAGTACTTC.

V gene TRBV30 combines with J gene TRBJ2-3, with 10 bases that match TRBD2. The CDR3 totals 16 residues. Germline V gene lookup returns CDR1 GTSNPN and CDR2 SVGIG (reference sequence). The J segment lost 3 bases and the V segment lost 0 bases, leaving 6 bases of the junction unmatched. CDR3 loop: CAWSVGGLARTDTQYF. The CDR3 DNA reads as TGTGCCTGGAGTGTAGGGGGACTAGCGAGAACAGATACGCAGTATTTT. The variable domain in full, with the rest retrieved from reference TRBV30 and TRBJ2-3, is SQTIHQWPATLVQPVGSPLSLECTVEGTSNPNLYWYRQAAGRGLQLLFYSVGIGQISSEVPQNLSASRPQDRQFILSSKKLLLSDSGFYLCAWSVGGLARTDTQYFGPGTRLTVL.

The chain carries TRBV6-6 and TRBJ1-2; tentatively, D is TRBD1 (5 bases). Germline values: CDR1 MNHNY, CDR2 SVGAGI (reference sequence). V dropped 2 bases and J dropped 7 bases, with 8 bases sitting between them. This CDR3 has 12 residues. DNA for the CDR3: TGTGCCAGCAGTTACGGGGCAAGTGGCTACACCTTC. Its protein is CASSYGASGYTF.

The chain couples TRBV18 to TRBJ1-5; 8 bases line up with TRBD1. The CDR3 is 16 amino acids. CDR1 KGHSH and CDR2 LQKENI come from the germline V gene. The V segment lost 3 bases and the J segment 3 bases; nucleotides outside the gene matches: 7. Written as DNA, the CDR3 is TGTGCCAGCTCACCGAAGACAGGGGCGGCCAATCAGCCCCAGCATTTT. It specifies CASSPKTGAANQPQHF.